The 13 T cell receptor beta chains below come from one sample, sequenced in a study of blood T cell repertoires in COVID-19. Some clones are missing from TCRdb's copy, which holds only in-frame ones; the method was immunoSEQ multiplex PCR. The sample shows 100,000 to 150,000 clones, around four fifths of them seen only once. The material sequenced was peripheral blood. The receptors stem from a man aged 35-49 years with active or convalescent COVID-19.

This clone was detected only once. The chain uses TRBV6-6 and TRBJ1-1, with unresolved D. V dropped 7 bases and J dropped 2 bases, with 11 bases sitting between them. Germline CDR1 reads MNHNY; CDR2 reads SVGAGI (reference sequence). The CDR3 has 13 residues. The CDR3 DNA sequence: TGTGCCAGCAAATGGGCCGTAAACACTGAAGCTTTCTTT. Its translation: CASKWAVNTEAFF.

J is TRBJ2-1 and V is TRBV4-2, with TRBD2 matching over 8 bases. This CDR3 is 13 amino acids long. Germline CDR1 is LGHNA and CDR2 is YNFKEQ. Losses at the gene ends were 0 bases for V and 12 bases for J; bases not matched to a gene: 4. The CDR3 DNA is TGTGCCAGCAGCCAAGATGGGCTAGCGGGGCAGTTCTTC. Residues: CASSQDGLAGQFF.

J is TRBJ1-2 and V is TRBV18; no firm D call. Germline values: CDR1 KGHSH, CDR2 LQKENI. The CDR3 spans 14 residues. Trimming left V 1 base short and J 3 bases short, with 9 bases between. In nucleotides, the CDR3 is TGTGCCAGCTCACCACAGTTTGCAGACTATGGCTACACCTTC. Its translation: CASSPQFADYGYTF. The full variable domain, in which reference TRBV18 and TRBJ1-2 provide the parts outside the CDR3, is NAGVMQNPRHLVRRRGQEARLRCSPMKGHSHVYWYRQLPEEGLKFMVYLQKENIIDESGMPKERFSAEFPKEGPSILRIQQVVRGDSAAYFCASSPQFADYGYTFGSGTRLTVV.

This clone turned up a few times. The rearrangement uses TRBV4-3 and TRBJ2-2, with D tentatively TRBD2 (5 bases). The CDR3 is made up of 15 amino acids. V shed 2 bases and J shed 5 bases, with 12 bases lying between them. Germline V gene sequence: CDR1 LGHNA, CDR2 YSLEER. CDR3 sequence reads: CASSQFSGHTGELFF. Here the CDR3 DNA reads TGCGCCAGCAGCCAATTCAGCGGTCATACCGGGGAGCTGTTTTTT.

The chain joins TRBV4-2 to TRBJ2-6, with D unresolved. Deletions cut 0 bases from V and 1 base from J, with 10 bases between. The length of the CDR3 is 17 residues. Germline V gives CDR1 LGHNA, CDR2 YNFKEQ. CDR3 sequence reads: CASSQEAQVSGANVLTF. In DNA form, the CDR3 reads TGTGCCAGCAGCCAAGAGGCCCAGGTGTCTGGGGCCAACGTCCTGACTTTC.

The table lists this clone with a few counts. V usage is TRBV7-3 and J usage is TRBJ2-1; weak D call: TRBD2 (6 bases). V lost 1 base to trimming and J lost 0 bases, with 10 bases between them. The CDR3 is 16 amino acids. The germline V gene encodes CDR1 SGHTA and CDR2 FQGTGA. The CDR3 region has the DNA TGTGCCAGCAGCTTAAGGCGCGGGGACTCCTACAATGAGCAGTTCTTC. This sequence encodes CASSLRRGDSYNEQFF.

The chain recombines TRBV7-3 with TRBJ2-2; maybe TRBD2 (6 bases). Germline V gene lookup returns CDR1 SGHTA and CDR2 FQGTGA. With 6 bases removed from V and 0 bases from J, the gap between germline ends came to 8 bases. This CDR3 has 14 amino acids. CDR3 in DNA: TGTGCCAGCAGAAGCGGGCCGAACACCGGGGAGCTGTTTTTT. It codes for CASRSGPNTGELFF.

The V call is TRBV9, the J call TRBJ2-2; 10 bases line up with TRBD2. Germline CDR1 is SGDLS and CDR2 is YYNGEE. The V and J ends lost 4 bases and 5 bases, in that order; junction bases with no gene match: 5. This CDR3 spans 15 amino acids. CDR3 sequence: CASSLSGGATGELFF. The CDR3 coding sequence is TGTGCCAGCAGCTTAAGCGGGGGGGCTACCGGGGAGCTGTTTTTT.

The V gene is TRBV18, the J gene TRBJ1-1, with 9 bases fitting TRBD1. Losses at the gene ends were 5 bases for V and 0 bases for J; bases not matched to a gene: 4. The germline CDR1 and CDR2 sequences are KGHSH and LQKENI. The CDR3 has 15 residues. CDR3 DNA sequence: TGTGCCAGCTCAGCCGGGACAGGGCTGAACACTGAAGCTTTCTTT. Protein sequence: CASSAGTGLNTEAFF.

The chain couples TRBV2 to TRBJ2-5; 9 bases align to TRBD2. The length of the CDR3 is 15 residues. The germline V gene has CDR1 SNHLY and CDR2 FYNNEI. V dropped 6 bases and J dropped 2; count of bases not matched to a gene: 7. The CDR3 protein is CASSSGTSSQETQYF. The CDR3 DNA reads TGTGCCAGCAGCTCCGGGACTAGCTCTCAAGAGACCCAGTACTTC.

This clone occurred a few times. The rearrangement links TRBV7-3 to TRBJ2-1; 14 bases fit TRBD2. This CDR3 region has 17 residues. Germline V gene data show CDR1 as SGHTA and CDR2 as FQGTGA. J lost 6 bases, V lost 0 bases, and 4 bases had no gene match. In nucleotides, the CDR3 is TGTGCCAGCAGCTTAACTTCCGGGACTAGCGGGGGCAATGAGCAGTTCTTC. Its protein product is CASSLTSGTSGGNEQFF.

CDR3 sequence (DNA): TGTGCCAGCAGGGAGGCGGGTGATTCACCCCTCCACTTT. Protein: CASREAGDSPLHF. V gene TRBV6-5 combines with J gene TRBJ1-6; D is undetermined. The CDR3 contains 13 residues. V lost 6 bases to trimming and J lost 8 bases, with 11 bases between them. The germline gives CDR1 MNHEY, CDR2 SVGAGI.

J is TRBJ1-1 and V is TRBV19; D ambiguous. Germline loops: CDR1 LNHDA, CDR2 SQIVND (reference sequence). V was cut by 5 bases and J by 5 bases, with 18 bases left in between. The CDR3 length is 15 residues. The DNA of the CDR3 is TGTGCCAGTAGTCCCCCCGGGGTACCAACAACTGAAGCTTTCTTT. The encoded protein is CASSPPGVPTTEAFF.